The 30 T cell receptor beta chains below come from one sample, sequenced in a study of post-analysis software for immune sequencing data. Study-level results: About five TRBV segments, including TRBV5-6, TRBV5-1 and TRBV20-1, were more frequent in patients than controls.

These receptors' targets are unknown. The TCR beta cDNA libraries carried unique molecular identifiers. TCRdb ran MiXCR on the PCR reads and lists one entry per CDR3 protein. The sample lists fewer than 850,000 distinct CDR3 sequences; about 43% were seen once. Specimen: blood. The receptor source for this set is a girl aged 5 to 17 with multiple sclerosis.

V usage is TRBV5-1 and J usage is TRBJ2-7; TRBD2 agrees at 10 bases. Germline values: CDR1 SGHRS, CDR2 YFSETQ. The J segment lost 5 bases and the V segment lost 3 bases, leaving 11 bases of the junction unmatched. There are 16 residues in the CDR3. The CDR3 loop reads CASSSSRAGGPNEQYF. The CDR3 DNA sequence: TGCGCCAGCAGCTCATCACGAGCGGGAGGGCCGAACGAGCAGTACTTC.

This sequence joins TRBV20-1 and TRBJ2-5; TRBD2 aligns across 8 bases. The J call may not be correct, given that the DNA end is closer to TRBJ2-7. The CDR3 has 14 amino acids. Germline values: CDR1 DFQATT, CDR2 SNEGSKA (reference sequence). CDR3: CSAREAGVHGEQYF. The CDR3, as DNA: TGCAGTGCTAGAGAAGCGGGAGTTCACGGCGAGCAGTACTTC.

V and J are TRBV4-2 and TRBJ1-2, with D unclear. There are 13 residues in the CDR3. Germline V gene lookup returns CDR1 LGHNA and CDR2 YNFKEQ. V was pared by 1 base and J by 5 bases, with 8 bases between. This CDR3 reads CASSQAKSYGYTF. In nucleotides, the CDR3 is TGTGCCAGCAGCCAAGCGAAGTCGTATGGCTACACCTTC.

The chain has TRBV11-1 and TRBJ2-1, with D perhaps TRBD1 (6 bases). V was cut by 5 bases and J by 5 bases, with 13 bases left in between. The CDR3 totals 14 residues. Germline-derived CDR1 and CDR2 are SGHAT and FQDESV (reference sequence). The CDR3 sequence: CASSHHRVDNEQFF. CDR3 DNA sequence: TGTGCCAGCAGCCACCACAGGGTTGACAATGAGCAGTTCTTC.

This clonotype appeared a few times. The CDR3 DNA follows: TGTGCCACCAGCAGACTGGGACAGGGTGTCGAAGAGACCCAGTACTTC. This translates into CATSRLGQGVEETQYF. The chain uses TRBV15 and TRBJ2-5; 9 positions agree with TRBD1. Trimming took 2 bases from V and 3 from J; bases not matched to a gene: 7. Germline CDR1 reads LNHNV; CDR2 reads YYDKDF (reference sequence). The CDR3 consists of 16 residues. Based on the CDR3 plus reference TRBV15 and TRBJ2-5, the full variable domain is DAMVIQNPRYQVTQFGKPVTLSCSQTLNHNVMYWYQQKSSQAPKLLFHYYDKDFNNEADTPDNFQSRRPNTSFCFLDIRSPGLGDTAMYLCATSRLGQGVEETQYFGPGTRLLVL.

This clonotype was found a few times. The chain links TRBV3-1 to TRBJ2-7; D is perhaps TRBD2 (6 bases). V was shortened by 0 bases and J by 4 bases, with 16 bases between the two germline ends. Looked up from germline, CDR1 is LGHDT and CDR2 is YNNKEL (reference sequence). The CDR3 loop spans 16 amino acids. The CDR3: CASSQEPPRDGYEQYF. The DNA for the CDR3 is TGTGCCAGCAGCCAAGAGCCGCCGCGGGACGGGTACGAGCAGTACTTC.

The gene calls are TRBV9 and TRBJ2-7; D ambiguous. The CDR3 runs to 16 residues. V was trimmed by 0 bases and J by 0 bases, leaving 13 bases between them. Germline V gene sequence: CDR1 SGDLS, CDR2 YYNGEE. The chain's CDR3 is CASSVGSEMSSYEQYF. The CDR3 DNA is TGTGCCAGCAGCGTAGGTTCAGAGATGAGCTCCTACGAGCAGTACTTC.

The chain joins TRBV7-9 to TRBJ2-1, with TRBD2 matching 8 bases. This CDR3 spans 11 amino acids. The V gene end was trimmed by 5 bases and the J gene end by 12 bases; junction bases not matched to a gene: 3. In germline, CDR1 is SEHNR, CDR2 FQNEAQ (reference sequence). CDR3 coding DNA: TGTGCCAGCAGCCCGAGCGGGAGGCAGTTCTTC. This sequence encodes CASSPSGRQFF.

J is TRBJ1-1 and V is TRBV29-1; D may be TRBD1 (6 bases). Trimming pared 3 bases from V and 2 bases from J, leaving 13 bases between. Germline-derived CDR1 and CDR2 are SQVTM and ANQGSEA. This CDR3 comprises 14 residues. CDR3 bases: TGCAGCGTTGACTTCGCAGGGGATAACACTGAAGCTTTCTTT. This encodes CSVDFAGDNTEAFF.

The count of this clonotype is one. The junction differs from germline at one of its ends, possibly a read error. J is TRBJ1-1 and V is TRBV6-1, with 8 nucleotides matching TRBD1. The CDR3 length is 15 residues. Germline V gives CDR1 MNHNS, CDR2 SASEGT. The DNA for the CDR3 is TGTGCAAGCAGTGACAGGGGCGCTATGAACACTGAAGCTTTCTTT. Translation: CASSDRGAMNTEAFF.

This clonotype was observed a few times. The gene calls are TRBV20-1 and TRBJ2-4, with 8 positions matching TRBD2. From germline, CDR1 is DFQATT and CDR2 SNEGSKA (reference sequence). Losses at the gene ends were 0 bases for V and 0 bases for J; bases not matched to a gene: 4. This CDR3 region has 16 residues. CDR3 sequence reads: CSARDGLAGAKNIQYF. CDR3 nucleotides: TGCAGTGCTAGAGATGGGCTAGCGGGAGCCAAAAACATTCAGTACTTC.

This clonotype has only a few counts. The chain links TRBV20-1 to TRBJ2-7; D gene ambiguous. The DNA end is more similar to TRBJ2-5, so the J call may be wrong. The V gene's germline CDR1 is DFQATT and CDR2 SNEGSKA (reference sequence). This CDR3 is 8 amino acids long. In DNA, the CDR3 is TGCCCTCGGGAGACCCAGTACTTC. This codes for CPRETQYF.

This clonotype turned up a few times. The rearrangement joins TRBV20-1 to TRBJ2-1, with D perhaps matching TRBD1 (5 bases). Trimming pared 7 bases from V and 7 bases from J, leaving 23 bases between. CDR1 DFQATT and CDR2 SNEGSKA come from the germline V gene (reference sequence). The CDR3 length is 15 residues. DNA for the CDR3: TGCAGTGGTCGTCAAGGGGCCATAGTAGTGAATGAGCAGTTCTTC. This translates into CSGRQGAIVVNEQFF.

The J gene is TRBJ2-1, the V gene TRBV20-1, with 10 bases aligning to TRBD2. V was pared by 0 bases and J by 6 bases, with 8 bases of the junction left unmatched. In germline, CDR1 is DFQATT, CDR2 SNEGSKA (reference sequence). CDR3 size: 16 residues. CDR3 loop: CSARDKAGGFRNEQFF. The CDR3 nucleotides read TGCAGTGCTAGAGATAAAGCGGGAGGGTTTCGCAATGAGCAGTTCTTC.

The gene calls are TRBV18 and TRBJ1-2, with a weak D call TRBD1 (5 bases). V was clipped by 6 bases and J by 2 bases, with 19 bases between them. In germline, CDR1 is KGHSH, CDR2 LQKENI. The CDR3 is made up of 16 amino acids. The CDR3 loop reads CASSPSGLELNYGYTF. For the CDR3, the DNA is TGTGCCAGCTCCCCCTCGGGGCTTGAATTAAACTATGGCTACACCTTC.

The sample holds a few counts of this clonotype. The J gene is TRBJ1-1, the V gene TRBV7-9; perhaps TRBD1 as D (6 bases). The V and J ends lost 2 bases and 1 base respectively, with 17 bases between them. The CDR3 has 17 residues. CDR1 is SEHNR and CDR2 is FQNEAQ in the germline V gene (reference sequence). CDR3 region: CASSLQGGPGGNTEAFF. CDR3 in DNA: TGTGCCAGCAGCTTACAAGGGGGGCCGGGTGGGAACACTGAAGCTTTCTTT.

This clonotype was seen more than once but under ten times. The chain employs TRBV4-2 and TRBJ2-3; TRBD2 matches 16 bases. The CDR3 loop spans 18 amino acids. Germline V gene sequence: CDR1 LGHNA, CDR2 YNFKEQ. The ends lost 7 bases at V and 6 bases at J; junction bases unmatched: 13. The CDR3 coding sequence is TGTGCCAGCAACCAGCCTCCGGGACTAGCGGGAGGGCCGGATACGCAGTATTTT. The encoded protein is CASNQPPGLAGGPDTQYF.

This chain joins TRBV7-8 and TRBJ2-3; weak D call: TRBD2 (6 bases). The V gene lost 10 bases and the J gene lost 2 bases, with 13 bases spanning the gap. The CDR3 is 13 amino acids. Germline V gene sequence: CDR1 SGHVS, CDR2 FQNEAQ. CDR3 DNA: TGTGCCACCACGCGGGGTACCACAGATACGCAGTATTTT. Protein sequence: CATTRGTTDTQYF.

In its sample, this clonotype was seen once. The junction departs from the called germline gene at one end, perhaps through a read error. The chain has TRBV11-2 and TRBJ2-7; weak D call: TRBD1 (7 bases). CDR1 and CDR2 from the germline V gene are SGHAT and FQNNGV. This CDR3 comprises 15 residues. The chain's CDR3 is CASSLEAGQIYEQYF. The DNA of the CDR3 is TGTGCCAGTAGCTTAGAGGCGGGACAGATCTACGAGCAGTACTTC.

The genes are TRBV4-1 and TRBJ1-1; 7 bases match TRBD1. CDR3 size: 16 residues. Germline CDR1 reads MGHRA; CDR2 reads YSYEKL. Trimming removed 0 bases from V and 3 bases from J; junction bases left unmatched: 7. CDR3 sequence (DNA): TGCGCCAGCAGCCAAGATACAGGGGTCGGGGACACTGAAGCTTTCTTT. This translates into CASSQDTGVGDTEAFF.

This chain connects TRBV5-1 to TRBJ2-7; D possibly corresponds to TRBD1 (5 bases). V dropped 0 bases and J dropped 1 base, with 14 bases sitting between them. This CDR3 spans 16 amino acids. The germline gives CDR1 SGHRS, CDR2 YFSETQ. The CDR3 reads CASSLEINRPSYEQYF. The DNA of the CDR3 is TGCGCCAGCAGCTTGGAAATTAACAGGCCGTCCTACGAGCAGTACTTC. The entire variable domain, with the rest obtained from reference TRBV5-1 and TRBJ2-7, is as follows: KAGVTQTPRYLIKTRGQQVTLSCSPISGHRSVSWYQQTPGQGLQFLFEYFSETQRNKGNFPGRFSGRQFSNSRSEMNVSTLELGDSALYLCASSLEINRPSYEQYFGPGTRLTVT.

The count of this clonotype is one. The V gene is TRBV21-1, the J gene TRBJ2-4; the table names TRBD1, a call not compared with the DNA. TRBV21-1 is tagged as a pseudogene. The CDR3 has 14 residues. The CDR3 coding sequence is TGTGCCAGCGGTCCGCCGGGGACCAAAAACATTCAGTACTTC. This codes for CASGPPGTKNIQYF.

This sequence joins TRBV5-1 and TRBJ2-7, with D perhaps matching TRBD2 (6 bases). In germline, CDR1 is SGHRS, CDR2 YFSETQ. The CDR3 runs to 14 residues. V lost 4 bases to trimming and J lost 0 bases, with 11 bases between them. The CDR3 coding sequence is TGCGCCAGCAGCCCGGGAGCAAACTCCTACGAGCAGTACTTC. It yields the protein CASSPGANSYEQYF. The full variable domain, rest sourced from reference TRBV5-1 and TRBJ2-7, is KAGVTQTPRYLIKTRGQQVTLSCSPISGHRSVSWYQQTPGQGLQFLFEYFSETQRNKGNFPGRFSGRQFSNSRSEMNVSTLELGDSALYLCASSPGANSYEQYFGPGTRLTVT.

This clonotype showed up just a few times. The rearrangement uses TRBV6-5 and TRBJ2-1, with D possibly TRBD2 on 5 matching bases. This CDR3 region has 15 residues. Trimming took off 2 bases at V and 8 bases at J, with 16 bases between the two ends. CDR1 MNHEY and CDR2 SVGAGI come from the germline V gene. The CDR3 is CASSYAGEEGDEQFF. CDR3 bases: TGTGCCAGCAGTTACGCCGGAGAAGAGGGCGATGAGCAGTTCTTC.

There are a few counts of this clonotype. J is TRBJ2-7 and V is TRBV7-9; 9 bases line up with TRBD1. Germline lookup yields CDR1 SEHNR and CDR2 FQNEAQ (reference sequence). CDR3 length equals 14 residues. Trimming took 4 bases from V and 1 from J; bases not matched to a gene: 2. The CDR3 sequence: CASSWDRVSYEQYF. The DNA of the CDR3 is TGTGCCAGCAGCTGGGACAGGGTATCCTACGAGCAGTACTTC.

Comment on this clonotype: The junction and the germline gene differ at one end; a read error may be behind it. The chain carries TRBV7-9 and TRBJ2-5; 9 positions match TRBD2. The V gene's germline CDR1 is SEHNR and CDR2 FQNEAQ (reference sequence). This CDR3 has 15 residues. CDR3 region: CAGSMTSGPQETQYF. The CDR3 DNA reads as TGTGCCGGCAGCATGACTAGCGGCCCACAAGAGACCCAGTACTTC.

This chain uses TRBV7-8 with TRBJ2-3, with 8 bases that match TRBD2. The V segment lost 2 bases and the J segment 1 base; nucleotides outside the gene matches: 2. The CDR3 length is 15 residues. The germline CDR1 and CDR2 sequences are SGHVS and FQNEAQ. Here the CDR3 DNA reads TGTGCCAGCAGCTTAAGTAGCGGGGGCACAGATACGCAGTATTTT. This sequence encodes CASSLSSGGTDTQYF.

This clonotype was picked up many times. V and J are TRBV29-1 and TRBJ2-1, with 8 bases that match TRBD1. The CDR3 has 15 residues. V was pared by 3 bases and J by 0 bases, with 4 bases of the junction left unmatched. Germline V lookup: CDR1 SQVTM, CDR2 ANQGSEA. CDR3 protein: CSVDRTGSSYNEQFF. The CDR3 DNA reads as TGCAGCGTTGATCGGACAGGGAGCTCCTACAATGAGCAGTTCTTC.

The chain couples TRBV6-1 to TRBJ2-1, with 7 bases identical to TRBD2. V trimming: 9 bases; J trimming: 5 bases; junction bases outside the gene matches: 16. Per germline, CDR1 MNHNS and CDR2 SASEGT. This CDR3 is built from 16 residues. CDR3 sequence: CASADSLARGNNEQFF. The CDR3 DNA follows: TGTGCCAGTGCCGACTCACTAGCGCGGGGGAACAATGAGCAGTTCTTC.

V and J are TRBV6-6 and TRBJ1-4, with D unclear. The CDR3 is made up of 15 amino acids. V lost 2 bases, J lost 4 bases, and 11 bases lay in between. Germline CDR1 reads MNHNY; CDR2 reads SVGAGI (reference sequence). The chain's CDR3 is CASSYPGVVNEKLFF. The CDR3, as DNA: TGTGCCAGCAGTTACCCGGGAGTGGTTAATGAAAAACTGTTTTTT.